Detailed here is one T cell receptor (beta chain). This entry comes from a study of blood T cell repertoires in COVID-19. About the study: Both acute and convalescent COVID-19 samples were obtained from the United States, Italy and Spain.

This CDR3 spans 15 amino acids. Germline V gene lookup returns CDR1 SGHTA and CDR2 FQGNSA. V was clipped by 1 base and J by 5 bases; unmatched bases: 3. In the authors' workflow: Using reference gene primer amplification, nucleated cell counts were estimated. The method was immunoSEQ multiplex PCR; TCRdb's version includes in-frame clones alone and lacks a portion of them. The V and J calls and the clone size are those of that table, but D and trimming were determined from the DNA. The sample records about 300,000 clones, 86% being singletons. The chain joins TRBV7-2 to TRBJ1-4; TRBD1 matches 8 bases. This clonotype was sampled from a woman between 45 and 65 years old with acute or convalescent COVID-19. The sequenced sample consisted of peripheral blood. CDR3 sequence reads: CASSLGDRSNEKLFF. The CDR3 DNA sequence: TGTGCCAGCAGCTTAGGGGACAGGTCAAATGAAAAACTGTTTTTT.